This T cell receptor beta chain was sequenced in a study of T cells in Graves' hyperthyroidism and ophthalmopathy. Germline loops: CDR1 LGHNA, CDR2 YNFKEQ. This CDR3 is 15 amino acids long. Trimming pared 0 bases from V and 3 bases from J, leaving 11 bases between. Clinical symptoms, serum thyroxine and TRAb, thyroid ultrasound and orbital computed tomography together formed the diagnostic basis. From RNA transcripts, TCR beta CDR3 regions were amplified. Researchers ran a first-round RT-PCR on the TCR CDR3 using the HTBI primer set. Via MiXCR, TCRdb re-called the multiplex PCR reads, giving one row per CDR3 protein. The sample carries about 640,000 distinct CDR3 sequences, 20% to 25% recorded once.

Sample: blood. This chain links TRBV4-2 with TRBJ1-2; the D gene is possibly TRBD1 (5 bases). This TCR was recovered from a man younger than 45 with Graves' ophthalmopathy. CDR3 DNA: TGTGCCAGCAGCCAAGATGAGTGGGGGGACTATGGCTACACCTTC. Translated: CASSQDEWGDYGYTF.